Listed below are T cell receptor beta chains from one sample, sequenced in a study of blood T cell repertoires in COVID-19. The table came from immunoSEQ multiplex PCR; TCRdb's copy has only in-frame clones and leaves some out. The sample has tens of thousands of clones, around 85% seen once; the top ten hold roughly 15%. The specimen was peripheral blood. The source of these receptors is a human donor in a cohort sampled during active COVID-19. CDR3s include the opening cysteine and the closing phenylalanine or tryptophan. A D gene is named only where the DNA matches it firmly. Clone size is shown for a subset of rows, as once, few, many or a class of expanded clone.

size: NA; V: TRBV5-5; J: TRBJ2-7; D: NA; DNA: TGTGCCAGCAGCCACTTAGAGGTGCAGTACTTC; CDR3: CASSHLEVQYF
size: NA; V: TRBV3-1/TRBV3-2; J: TRBJ2-5; D: TRBD1; DNA: TGTGCCAGCAGCTTCCGGGACAGGGGGCGGGAGACCCAGTACTTC; CDR3: CASSFRDRGRETQYF
size: NA; V: TRBV3-1/TRBV3-2; J: TRBJ1-5; D: NA; DNA: TGTGCCAGCAGCCAATCCCTCTATAGCAATCAGCCCCAGCATTTT; CDR3: CASSQSLYSNQPQHF
size: NA; V: TRBV2; J: TRBJ1-6; D: NA; DNA: TGTGCCAGCGCTGATTCAGGATACTCCTATAATTCACCCCTCCACTTT; CDR3: CASADSGYSYNSPLHF
size: NA; V: TRBV5-1; J: TRBJ2-7; D: TRBD2; DNA: TGCGCCAGCAGCTTTACAGCGGGAGCCTACGAGCAGTACTTC; CDR3: CASSFTAGAYEQYF
size: NA; V: TRBV7-8; J: TRBJ2-1; D: NA; DNA: TGTGCCAGCAGCTCCCCTTATTTAGGGCGGGCTGACAATGAGCAGTTCTTC; CDR3: CASSSPYLGRADNEQFF
size: NA; V: TRBV10-3; J: TRBJ2-3; D: NA; DNA: TGTGCCATCAGTGGAGGGGATACGCAGTATTTT; CDR3: CAISGGDTQYF
size: NA; V: TRBV7-2; J: TRBJ2-1; D: TRBD2; DNA: TGTGCCAGCAGCTCCCGCCAGCGGGGGGAGCAGTTCTTC; CDR3: CASSSRQRGEQFF
size: few; V: TRBV5-1; J: TRBJ1-4; D: TRBD1; DNA: TGCGCCAGCAGGGCGAGACAGGGGGCGAGTGAAAAACTGTTTTTT; CDR3: CASRARQGASEKLFF
size: once; V: TRBV18; J: TRBJ1-1; D: NA; DNA: TGTGCCAGCTCACGATACGACAGCCAGAACACTGAAGCTTTCTTT; CDR3: CASSRYDSQNTEAFF
size: once; V: TRBV2; J: TRBJ1-2; D: NA; DNA: TGTGCCAGCAGTGAACTGATGTGGGGAGATTATGGCTACACCTTC; CDR3: CASSELMWGDYGYTF
size: NA; V: TRBV28; J: TRBJ2-3; D: NA; DNA: TGTGCCAGCAGTTTGCCAGGGATGAGAGATACGCAGTATTTT; CDR3: CASSLPGMRDTQYF
size: NA; V: TRBV2; J: TRBJ1-5; D: TRBD1; DNA: TGTGCCAGCGGGACAGATCGCAATCAGCCCCAGCATTTT; CDR3: CASGTDRNQPQHF
size: NA; V: TRBV9; J: TRBJ2-1; D: NA; DNA: TGTGCCAGCAGCGTAGTTGGGGATCCGGGATACAATGAGCAGTTCTTC; CDR3: CASSVVGDPGYNEQFF
size: few; V: TRBV25-1; J: TRBJ2-2; D: TRBD2; DNA: TGTGCCAGCCTGAGGGGAGGGTCCGGGGAGCTGTTTTTT; CDR3: CASLRGGSGELFF
size: NA; V: TRBV12-3/TRBV12-4; J: TRBJ1-1; D: TRBD1; DNA: TGTGCCAGCAGCCCTAGGACAGGGGGGGAAGCTTTCTTT; CDR3: CASSPRTGGEAFF
size: NA; V: TRBV27; J: TRBJ2-3; D: TRBD2; DNA: TGTGCCAGCAGTTTATACAAGGTTGGGACTAGCGGGAGGGCCGGGGATACGCAGTATTTT; CDR3: CASSLYKVGTSGRAGDTQYF
size: NA; V: TRBV5-1; J: TRBJ1-1; D: NA; DNA: TGCGCCAGCAGCTTGGCGCAGGGGCCCGGAGAGGCTTTCTTT; CDR3: CASSLAQGPGEAFF
size: NA; V: TRBV6-5; J: TRBJ2-2; D: NA; DNA: TGTGCCAGCAGTCGAGAGTACAGGTCTGCCGGGGAGCTGTTTTTT; CDR3: CASSREYRSAGELFF
size: NA; V: TRBV30; J: TRBJ1-5; D: NA; DNA: TGTGCCTGGAGTGAGGCAGGGGACAATTATAGCAATCAGCCCCAGCATTTT; CDR3: CAWSEAGDNYSNQPQHF
size: NA; V: TRBV6-5; J: TRBJ1-6; D: TRBD1; DNA: TGTGCCAGCAGTTCGACCGGGACAGTCTATTCACCCCTCCACTTT; CDR3: CASSSTGTVYSPLHF
size: NA; V: TRBV4-2; J: TRBJ1-1; D: NA; DNA: TGTGCCAGCAGCCAAGTCGGTAAAACCAACACTGAAGCTTTCTTT; CDR3: CASSQVGKTNTEAFF
size: NA; V: TRBV18; J: TRBJ1-1; D: TRBD1; DNA: TGTGCCAGCTCACCACCTCAGGGGGAGAGAGATGAAGCTTTCTTT; CDR3: CASSPPQGERDEAFF
size: few; V: TRBV18; J: TRBJ1-1; D: NA; DNA: TGTGCCAGCTCACCACGCCCAGGGGAGGGCACTGAAGCTTTCTTT; CDR3: CASSPRPGEGTEAFF
size: NA; V: TRBV28; J: TRBJ2-7; D: TRBD2; DNA: TGTGCCAGCATCCTAAGCGGGAGGTCCTACGAGCAGTACTTC; CDR3: CASILSGRSYEQYF
size: once; V: TRBV6-2/TRBV6-3; J: TRBJ2-5; D: NA; DNA: TGTGCCAGCAGTTACACAGCGGTCCAAGAGACCCAGTACTTC; CDR3: CASSYTAVQETQYF
size: few; V: TRBV9; J: TRBJ1-2; D: NA; DNA: TGTGCCAGCTTTTCTTTCCGCACGGGTGGCTACACCTTC; CDR3: CASFSFRTGGYTF
size: NA; V: TRBV2; J: TRBJ1-2; D: TRBD1; DNA: TGTGCCAGCAGGAATCGGGACAGGGGGAACTATGGCTACACCTTC; CDR3: CASRNRDRGNYGYTF
size: NA; V: TRBV7-9; J: TRBJ1-1; D: NA; DNA: TGTGCCAGCAGCTTATCTATAGGAACAGGTTTTTCGAAAGCTTTCTTT; CDR3: CASSLSIGTGFSKAFF
size: NA; V: TRBV5-1; J: TRBJ1-1; D: NA; DNA: TGCGCCAGCACTCCCGTCAACAGCCCGAACACTGAAGCTTTCTTT; CDR3: CASTPVNSPNTEAFF
size: NA; V: TRBV27; J: TRBJ2-7; D: TRBD2; DNA: TGTGCCAGCAGCCGCGGACTAGCGGGCCCCTACGAGCAGTACTTC; CDR3: CASSRGLAGPYEQYF
size: NA; V: TRBV5-6; J: TRBJ2-1; D: NA; DNA: TGTGCCAGCAGCTTGGAGAGTGAGCAGTTCTTC; CDR3: CASSLESEQFF
size: few; V: TRBV9; J: TRBJ1-1; D: TRBD1; DNA: TGTGCCAGCAGCGCCCAGACAGGGTGGAGTGTTGCTGAAGCTTTCTTT; CDR3: CASSAQTGWSVAEAFF
size: NA; V: TRBV3-1/TRBV3-2; J: TRBJ1-5; D: NA; DNA: TGTGCCAGCAGCCAAAAACCCACCCGCGATCAGCCCCAGCATTTT; CDR3: CASSQKPTRDQPQHF
size: few; V: TRBV28; J: TRBJ2-4; D: NA; DNA: TGTGCCAGCAGTGAGGGCCACGACATTCAGTACTTC; CDR3: CASSEGHDIQYF
size: NA; V: TRBV19; J: TRBJ1-5; D: TRBD1; DNA: TGTGCCAGTAGTAGAAGGGGACAGGTGGGGAATCAGCCCCAGCATTTT; CDR3: CASSRRGQVGNQPQHF
size: NA; V: TRBV10-2; J: TRBJ2-5; D: NA; DNA: TGCGCCAGCAAGGCCGGGGTCCAAGAGACCCAGTACTTC; CDR3: CASKAGVQETQYF
size: few; V: TRBV4-1; J: TRBJ1-5; D: NA; DNA: TGCGCCAGCAGCCCCGGAAGGGAGAGAAATCAGCCCCAGCATTTT; CDR3: CASSPGRERNQPQHF
size: once; V: TRBV15; J: TRBJ1-4; D: NA; DNA: TGTGCCACCAGCAGAGCCACGACACGAACTAATGAAAAACTGTTTTTT; CDR3: CATSRATTRTNEKLFF
size: NA; V: TRBV6-4; J: TRBJ1-4; D: NA; DNA: TGTGCCAGCAGGCGGGAAGGGAGTTCACCTAATGAAAAACTGTTTTTT; CDR3: CASRREGSSPNEKLFF
size: NA; V: TRBV2; J: TRBJ2-5; D: NA; DNA: TGTGCCACTCGCCTCTCAGGGGAGACCCAGTACTTC; CDR3: CATRLSGETQYF
size: NA; V: TRBV18; J: TRBJ1-1; D: NA; DNA: TGTGCCAGCTCACCCCATCAGGGGCTGGAGAACACTGAAGCTTTCTTT; CDR3: CASSPHQGLENTEAFF
size: once; V: TRBV27; J: TRBJ1-2; D: NA; DNA: TGTGCCAGCAGTACCCCTCCAGGGCCAGGGTATGGCTACACCTTC; CDR3: CASSTPPGPGYGYTF